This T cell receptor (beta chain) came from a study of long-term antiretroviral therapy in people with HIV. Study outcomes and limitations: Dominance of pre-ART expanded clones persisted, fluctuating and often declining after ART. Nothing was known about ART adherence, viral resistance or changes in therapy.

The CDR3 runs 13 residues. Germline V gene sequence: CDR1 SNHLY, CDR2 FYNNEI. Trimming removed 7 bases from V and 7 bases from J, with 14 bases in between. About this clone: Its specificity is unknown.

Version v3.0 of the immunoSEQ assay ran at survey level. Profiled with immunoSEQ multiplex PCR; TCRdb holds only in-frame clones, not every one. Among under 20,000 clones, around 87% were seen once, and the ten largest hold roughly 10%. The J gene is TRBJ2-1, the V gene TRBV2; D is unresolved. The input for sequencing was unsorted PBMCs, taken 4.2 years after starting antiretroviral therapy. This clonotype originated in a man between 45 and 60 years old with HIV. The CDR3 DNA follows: TGTGCCAGCACTACGACCCCGACAAATGAGCAGTTCTTC. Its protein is CASTTTPTNEQFF.